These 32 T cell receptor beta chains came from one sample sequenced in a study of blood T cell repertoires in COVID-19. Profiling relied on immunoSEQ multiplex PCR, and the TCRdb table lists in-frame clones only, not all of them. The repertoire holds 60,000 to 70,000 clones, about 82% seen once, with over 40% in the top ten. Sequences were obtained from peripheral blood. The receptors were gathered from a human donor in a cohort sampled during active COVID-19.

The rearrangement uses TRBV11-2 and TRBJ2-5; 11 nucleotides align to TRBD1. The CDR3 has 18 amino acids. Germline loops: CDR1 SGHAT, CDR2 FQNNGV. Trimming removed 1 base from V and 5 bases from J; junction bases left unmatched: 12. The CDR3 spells CASSLASKGQGVWETQYF. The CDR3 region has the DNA TGTGCCAGCAGCTTAGCATCAAAGGGACAGGGGGTGTGGGAGACCCAGTACTTC.

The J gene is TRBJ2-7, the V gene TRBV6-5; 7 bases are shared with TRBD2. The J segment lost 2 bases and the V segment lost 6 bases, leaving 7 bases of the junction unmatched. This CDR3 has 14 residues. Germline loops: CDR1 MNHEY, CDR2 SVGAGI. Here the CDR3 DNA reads TGTGCCAGCAGATGGGGGGGAGGGCCCTACGAGCAGTACTTC. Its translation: CASRWGGGPYEQYF.

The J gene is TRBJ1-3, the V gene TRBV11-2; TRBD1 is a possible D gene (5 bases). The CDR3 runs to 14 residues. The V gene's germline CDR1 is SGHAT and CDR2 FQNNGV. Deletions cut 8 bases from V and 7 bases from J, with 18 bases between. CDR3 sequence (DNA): TGTGCCAGCCGGGCGGGGCCTCGAGAGAACACCATATATTTT. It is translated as CASRAGPRENTIYF.

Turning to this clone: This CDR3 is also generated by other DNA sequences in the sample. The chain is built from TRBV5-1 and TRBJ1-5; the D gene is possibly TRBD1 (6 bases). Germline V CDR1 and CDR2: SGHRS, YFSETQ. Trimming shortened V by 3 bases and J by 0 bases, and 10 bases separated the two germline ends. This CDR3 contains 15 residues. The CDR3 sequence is CASSSTGNSNQPQHF. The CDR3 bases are TGCGCCAGCAGCTCCACAGGGAATAGCAATCAGCCCCAGCATTTT.

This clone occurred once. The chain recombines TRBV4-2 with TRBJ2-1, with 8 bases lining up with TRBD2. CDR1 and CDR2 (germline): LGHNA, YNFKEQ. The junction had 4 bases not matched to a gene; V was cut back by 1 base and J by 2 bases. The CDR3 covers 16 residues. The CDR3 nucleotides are TGTGCCAGCAGCCAAGGTGGGCGGGGGGCCTACAATGAGCAGTTCTTC. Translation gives CASSQGGRGAYNEQFF.

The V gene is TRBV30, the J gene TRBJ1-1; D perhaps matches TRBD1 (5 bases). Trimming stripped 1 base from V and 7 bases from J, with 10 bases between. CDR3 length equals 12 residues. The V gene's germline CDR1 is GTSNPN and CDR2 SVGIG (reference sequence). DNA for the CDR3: TGTGCCTGGAGTGCAGGGTTGATTGAAGCTTTCTTT. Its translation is CAWSAGLIEAFF.

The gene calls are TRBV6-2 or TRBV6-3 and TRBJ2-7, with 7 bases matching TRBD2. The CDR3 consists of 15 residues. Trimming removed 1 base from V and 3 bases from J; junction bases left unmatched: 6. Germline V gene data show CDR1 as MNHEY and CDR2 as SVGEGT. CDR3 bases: TGTGCCAGCAGTTACTACTCTGGGGGGGTCTACGAGCAGTACTTC. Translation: CASSYYSGGVYEQYF.

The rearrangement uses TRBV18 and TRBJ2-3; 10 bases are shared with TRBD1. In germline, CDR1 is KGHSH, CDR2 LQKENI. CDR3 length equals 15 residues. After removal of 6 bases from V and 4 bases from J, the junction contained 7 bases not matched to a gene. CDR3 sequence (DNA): TGTGCCAGCTCTAGACAGGGGGCAATCGCAGATACGCAGTATTTT. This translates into CASSRQGAIADTQYF. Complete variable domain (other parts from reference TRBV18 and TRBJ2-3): NAGVMQNPRHLVRRRGQEARLRCSPMKGHSHVYWYRQLPEEGLKFMVYLQKENIIDESGMPKERFSAEFPKEGPSILRIQQVVRGDSAAYFCASSRQGAIADTQYFGPGTRLTVL.

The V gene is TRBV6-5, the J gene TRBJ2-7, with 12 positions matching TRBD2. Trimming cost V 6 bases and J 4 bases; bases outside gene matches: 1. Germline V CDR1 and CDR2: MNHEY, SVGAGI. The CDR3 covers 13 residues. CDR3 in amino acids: CASRTSGGYEQYF. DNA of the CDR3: TGTGCCAGCAGGACTAGCGGGGGATACGAGCAGTACTTC.

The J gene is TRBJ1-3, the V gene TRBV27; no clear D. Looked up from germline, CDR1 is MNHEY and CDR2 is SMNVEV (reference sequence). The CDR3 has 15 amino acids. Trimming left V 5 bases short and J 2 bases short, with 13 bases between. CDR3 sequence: CASSPLSGTGNTIYF. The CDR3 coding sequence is TGTGCCAGCAGTCCCCTGAGCGGGACTGGAAACACCATATATTTT.

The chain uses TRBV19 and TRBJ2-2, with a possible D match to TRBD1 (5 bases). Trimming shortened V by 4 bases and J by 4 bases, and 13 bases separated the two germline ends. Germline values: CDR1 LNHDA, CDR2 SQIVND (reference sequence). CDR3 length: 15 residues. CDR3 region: CASSNKQGATGELFF. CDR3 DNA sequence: TGTGCCAGTAGTAATAAGCAGGGTGCCACCGGGGAGCTGTTTTTT. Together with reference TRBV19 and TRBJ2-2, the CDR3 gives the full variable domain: DGGITQSPKYLFRKEGQNVTLSCEQNLNHDAMYWYRQDPGQGLRLIYYSQIVNDFQKGDIAEGYSVSREKKESFPLTVTSAQKNPTAFYLCASSNKQGATGELFFGEGSRLTVL.

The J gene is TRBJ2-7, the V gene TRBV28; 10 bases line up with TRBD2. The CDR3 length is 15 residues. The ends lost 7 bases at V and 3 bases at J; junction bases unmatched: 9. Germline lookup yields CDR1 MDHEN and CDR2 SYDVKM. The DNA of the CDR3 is TGTGCCAGCACCCCTCAACTAGCGGGGATCTACGAGCAGTACTTC. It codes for CASTPQLAGIYEQYF.

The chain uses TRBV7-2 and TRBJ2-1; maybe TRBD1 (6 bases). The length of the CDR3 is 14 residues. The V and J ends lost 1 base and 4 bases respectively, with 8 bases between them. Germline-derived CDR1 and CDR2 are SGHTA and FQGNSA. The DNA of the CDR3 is TGTGCCAGCAGCTTAGGACAGGAATACAATGAGCAGTTCTTC. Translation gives CASSLGQEYNEQFF.

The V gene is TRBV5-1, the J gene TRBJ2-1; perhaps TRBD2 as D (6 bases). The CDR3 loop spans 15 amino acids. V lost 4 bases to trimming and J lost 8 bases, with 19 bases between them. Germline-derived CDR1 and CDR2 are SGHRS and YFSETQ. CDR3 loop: CASSGGTLVGDEQFF. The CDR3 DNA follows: TGCGCCAGCAGCGGGGGGACTTTAGTCGGGGATGAGCAGTTCTTC.

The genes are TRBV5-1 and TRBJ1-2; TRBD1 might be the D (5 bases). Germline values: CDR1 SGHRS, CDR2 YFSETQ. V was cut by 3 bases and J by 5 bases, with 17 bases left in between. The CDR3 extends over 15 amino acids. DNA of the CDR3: TGCGCCAGCAGCTCAAACGCGGGGCTGTTGTATGGCTACACCTTC. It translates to CASSSNAGLLYGYTF.

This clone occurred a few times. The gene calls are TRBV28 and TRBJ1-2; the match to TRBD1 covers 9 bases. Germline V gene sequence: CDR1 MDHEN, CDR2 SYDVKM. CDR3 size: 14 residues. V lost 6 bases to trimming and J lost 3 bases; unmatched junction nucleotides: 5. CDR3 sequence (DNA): TGTGCCAGCAGCACAGGGGGCTGGGACTATGGCTACACCTTC. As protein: CASSTGGWDYGYTF.

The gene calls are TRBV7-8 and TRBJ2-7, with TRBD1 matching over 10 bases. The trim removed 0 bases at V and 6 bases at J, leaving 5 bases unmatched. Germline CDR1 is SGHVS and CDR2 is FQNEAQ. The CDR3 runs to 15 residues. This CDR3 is CASSLATGGGSEQYF. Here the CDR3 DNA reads TGTGCCAGCAGCTTAGCGACAGGGGGCGGTTCCGAGCAGTACTTC.

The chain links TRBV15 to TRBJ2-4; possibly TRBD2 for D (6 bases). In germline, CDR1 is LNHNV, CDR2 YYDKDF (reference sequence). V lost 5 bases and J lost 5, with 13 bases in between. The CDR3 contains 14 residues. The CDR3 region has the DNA TGTGCCACCAGCGGAGGGGCCGGCGAAAACATTCAGTACTTC. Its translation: CATSGGAGENIQYF.

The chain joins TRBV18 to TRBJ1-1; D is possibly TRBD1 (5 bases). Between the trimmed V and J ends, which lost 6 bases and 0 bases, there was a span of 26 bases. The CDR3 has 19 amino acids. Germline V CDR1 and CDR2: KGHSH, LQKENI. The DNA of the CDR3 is TGTGCCAGCTCGCCCAACATGCGGGGCCTGGGGACCATGAACACTGAAGCTTTCTTT. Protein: CASSPNMRGLGTMNTEAFF.

This CDR3 is CASSHRDREAFF. CDR3 in DNA: TGTGCCAGCAGTCACCGGGACAGGGAAGCTTTCTTT. The V call is TRBV6-2 or TRBV6-3, the J call TRBJ1-1; 8 bases are shared with TRBD1. Germline assignment: CDR1 MNHEY and CDR2 SVGEGT. Germline trimming cut 5 bases from V and 8 bases from J; bases unmatched to any gene: 4. The CDR3 covers 12 residues.

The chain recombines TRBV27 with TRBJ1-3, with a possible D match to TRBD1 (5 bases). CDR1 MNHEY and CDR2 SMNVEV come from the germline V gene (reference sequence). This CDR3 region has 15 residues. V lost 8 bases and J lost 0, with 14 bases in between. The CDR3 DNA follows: TGTGCCAGCGACCCCAGGGAACTCTCTGGAAACACCATATATTTT. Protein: CASDPRELSGNTIYF.

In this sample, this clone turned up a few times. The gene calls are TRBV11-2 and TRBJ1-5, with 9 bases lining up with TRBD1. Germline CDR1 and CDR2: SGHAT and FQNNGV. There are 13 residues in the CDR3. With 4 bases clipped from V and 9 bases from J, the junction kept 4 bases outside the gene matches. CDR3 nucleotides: TGTGCCAGCAGCTACAGGGGGCGGGCGCCCCAGCATTTT. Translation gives CASSYRGRAPQHF.

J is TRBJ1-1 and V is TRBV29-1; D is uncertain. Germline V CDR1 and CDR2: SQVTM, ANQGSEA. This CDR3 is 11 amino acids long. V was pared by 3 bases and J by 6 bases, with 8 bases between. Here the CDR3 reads CSVDWGAEAFF. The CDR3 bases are TGCAGCGTTGATTGGGGAGCTGAAGCTTTCTTT.

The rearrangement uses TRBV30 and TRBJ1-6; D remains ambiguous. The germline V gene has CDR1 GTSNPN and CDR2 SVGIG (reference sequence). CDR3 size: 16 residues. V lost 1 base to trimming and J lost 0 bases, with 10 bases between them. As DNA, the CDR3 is TGTGCCTGGAGTGAGAAAGCGAGCTCCTATAATTCACCCCTCCACTTT. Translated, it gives CAWSEKASSYNSPLHF.

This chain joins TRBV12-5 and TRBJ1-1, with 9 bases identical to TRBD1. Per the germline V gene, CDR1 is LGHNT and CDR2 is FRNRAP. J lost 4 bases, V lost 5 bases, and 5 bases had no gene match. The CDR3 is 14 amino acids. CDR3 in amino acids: CASGIGQGSTEAFF. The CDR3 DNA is TGTGCTAGTGGTATTGGACAGGGGAGCACTGAAGCTTTCTTT.

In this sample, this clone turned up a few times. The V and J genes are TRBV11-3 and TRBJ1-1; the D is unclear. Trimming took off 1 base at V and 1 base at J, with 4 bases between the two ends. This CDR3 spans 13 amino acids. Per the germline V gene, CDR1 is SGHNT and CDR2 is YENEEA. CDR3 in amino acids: CASSLGPNTEAFF. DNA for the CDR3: TGTGCCAGCAGCTTAGGGCCGAACACTGAAGCTTTCTTT.

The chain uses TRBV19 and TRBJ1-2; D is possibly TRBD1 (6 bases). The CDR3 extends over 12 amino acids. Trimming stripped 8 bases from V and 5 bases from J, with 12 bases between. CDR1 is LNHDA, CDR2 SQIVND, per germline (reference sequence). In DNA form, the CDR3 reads TGTGCCAGTCAAGACAGGCTTTATGGCTACACCTTC. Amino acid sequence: CASQDRLYGYTF.

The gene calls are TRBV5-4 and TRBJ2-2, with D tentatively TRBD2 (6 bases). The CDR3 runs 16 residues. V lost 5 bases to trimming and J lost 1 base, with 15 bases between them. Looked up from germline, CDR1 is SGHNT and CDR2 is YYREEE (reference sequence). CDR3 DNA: TGTGCCAGCAGAGACGCGGGACTTCAGAACACCGGGGAGCTGTTTTTT. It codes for CASRDAGLQNTGELFF.

CDR3: CASSPQDRTGGGYTF. In nucleotides, the CDR3 is TGTGCCAGCTCACCACAGGACCGTACCGGGGGTGGCTACACCTTC. J is TRBJ1-2 and V is TRBV18; perhaps TRBD1 as D (5 bases). Looked up from germline, CDR1 is KGHSH and CDR2 is LQKENI. V lost 1 base and J 7 bases, leaving 16 bases between the germline ends. The CDR3 sequence is 15 residues long.

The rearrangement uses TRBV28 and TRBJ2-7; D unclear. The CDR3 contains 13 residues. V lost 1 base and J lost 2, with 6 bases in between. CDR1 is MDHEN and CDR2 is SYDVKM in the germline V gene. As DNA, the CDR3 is TGTGCCAGCAGTTTATCCCCCACCTACGAGCAGTACTTC. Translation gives CASSLSPTYEQYF.

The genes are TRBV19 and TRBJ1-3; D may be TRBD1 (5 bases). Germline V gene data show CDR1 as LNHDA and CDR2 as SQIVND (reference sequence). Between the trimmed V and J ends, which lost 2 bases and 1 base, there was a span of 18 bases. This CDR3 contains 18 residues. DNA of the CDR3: TGTGCCAGTAGTATAATTGGCGGGGTCGCAGGGTCTGGAAACACCATATATTTT. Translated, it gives CASSIIGGVAGSGNTIYF.

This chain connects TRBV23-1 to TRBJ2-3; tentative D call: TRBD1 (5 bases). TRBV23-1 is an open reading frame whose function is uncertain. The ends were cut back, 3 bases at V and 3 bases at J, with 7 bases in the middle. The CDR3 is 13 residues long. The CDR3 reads CASSHPGTDTQYF. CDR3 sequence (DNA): TGCGCCAGCAGTCATCCAGGGACAGATACGCAGTATTTT.